Described below is a single T cell receptor (beta chain) sequence and its context. Its antigen is not known. TCRdb called the 5' RACE reads again in MiXCR, with one record for every CDR3 protein. The profile shows roughly 700,000 distinct CDR3 sequences, about 9.4% of them singletons. There are 13 residues in the CDR3. V dropped 1 base and J dropped 5 bases, with 6 bases sitting between them. CDR1 is LGHNA, CDR2 YSLEER, per germline. The data are from a study of identical twins. Notes on the study in general: A cross-sectional statistical analysis, not follow-up of the same donors, supported the conclusions.

Another study also made use of these data, one on yellow fever vaccine responses in identical twins.

The TCR sequence derives from a woman aged 18-35 years in good health. Sequencing input: PBMCs. This rearrangement joins TRBV4-3 to TRBJ2-1; D ambiguous. The CDR3 DNA reads as TGCGCCAGCAGCCAAGTCTCTGACAATGAGCAGTTCTTC. Translation: CASSQVSDNEQFF.